This TCR beta chain was profiled in a study of blood T cell repertoires in COVID-19. Background on the study: From the United States, Italy and Spain came samples of acute and convalescent COVID-19. Sources were T cells, B-cell-depleted T cells, or PBMCs; the material itself was cDNA or gDNA.

Authors' methods: The assay estimated nucleated cells by amplifying reference gene primers. The table came from immunoSEQ multiplex PCR; TCRdb's copy has only in-frame clones and leaves some out. Clonal size and the V and J genes are those of that table, whereas D and trimming came from the DNA. The data hold 300,000 to 400,000 clones, with 70% to 90% observed a single time. Seattle's cohort entered during active infection and was followed longitudinally. Germline assignment: CDR1 SGHNT and CDR2 YENEEA. J lost 2 bases, V lost 1 base, and 5 bases had no gene match. This CDR3 is built from 16 residues. J is TRBJ2-3 and V is TRBV11-3; TRBD1 agrees at 8 bases. The clonotype originates from a woman between 55 and 75 years old with COVID-19, enrolled during active disease. The sample taken for sequencing was peripheral blood. The DNA of the CDR3 is TGTGCCAGCAGCTTAGGGGCGACAGGGGTCACAGATACGCAGTATTTT. Translating it yields CASSLGATGVTDTQYF.